This is a list of T cell receptor beta chains from one sample in a study of blood T cell repertoires in COVID-19. Measured with immunoSEQ multiplex PCR; TCRdb has only the in-frame clones, and not every one. This sample carries a few hundred thousand clones, around 90% of them seen once, and the ten largest clones take around 7%. Sample: PBMCs or T cells enriched from blood (not recorded which). The receptors originated from a man aged 30 to 45 in a cohort exposed to, infected with or recovered from COVID-19 (not recorded which). Each CDR3 is given with its conserved first and last residue. Fields, in order: D gene, V gene, J gene, CDR3 length, clone size, CDR3 DNA, CDR3 protein. D genes are given only for firm matches. The size of a clone is reported for some rows only, either as once, few or many, or as a class for expanded clones.

D gene: TRBD1
V gene: TRBV27
J gene: TRBJ1-6
CDR3 length: 15
clone size: -
CDR3 DNA: TGTGCCAGCAGTTTAATAGGGACAGGAAATTCACCCCTCCACTTT
CDR3 protein: CASSLIGTGNSPLHF

D gene: -
V gene: TRBV5-8
J gene: TRBJ2-7
CDR3 length: 13
clone size: -
CDR3 DNA: TGTGCCAGCAGCCACCGACAGACCTACGAGCAGTACTTC
CDR3 protein: CASSHRQTYEQYF

D gene: -
V gene: TRBV2
J gene: TRBJ1-5
CDR3 length: 12
clone size: -
CDR3 DNA: TGTGCCAGCAGTGAAACGACATCCAACAAGCATTTT
CDR3 protein: CASSETTSNKHF

D gene: -
V gene: TRBV4-1
J gene: TRBJ1-5
CDR3 length: 17
clone size: -
CDR3 DNA: TGCGCCAGCAGCCATCCGACTGCGGGATCTAGCAATCAGCCCCAGCATTTT
CDR3 protein: CASSHPTAGSSNQPQHF

D gene: TRBD1
V gene: TRBV28
J gene: TRBJ1-4
CDR3 length: 14
clone size: few
CDR3 DNA: TGTGCCAGCAGTCCCGGGACAGCTACTGAAAAACTGTTTTTT
CDR3 protein: CASSPGTATEKLFF

D gene: TRBD2
V gene: TRBV27
J gene: TRBJ2-1
CDR3 length: 11
clone size: -
CDR3 DNA: TGTGCCAGCAGCTCGGGAGGGAAGCAGTTCTTC
CDR3 protein: CASSSGGKQFF

D gene: -
V gene: TRBV28
J gene: TRBJ2-1
CDR3 length: 16
clone size: -
CDR3 DNA: TGTGCCAGCAGTTCCACATCTAGTGCAAGCCACAATGAGCAGTTCTTC
CDR3 protein: CASSSTSSASHNEQFF

D gene: -
V gene: TRBV7-6
J gene: TRBJ2-7
CDR3 length: 15
clone size: -
CDR3 DNA: TGTGCCAGCAGCTTGTCCCTTAGCGGACAAAGTGAGCAGTACTTC
CDR3 protein: CASSLSLSGQSEQYF

D gene: TRBD2
V gene: TRBV6-4
J gene: TRBJ2-2
CDR3 length: 14
clone size: few
CDR3 DNA: TGTGCCAGCAGTGACCTGGCGGGGGCCGGGGAGCTGTTTTTT
CDR3 protein: CASSDLAGAGELFF

D gene: -
V gene: TRBV11-2
J gene: TRBJ2-7
CDR3 length: 16
clone size: -
CDR3 DNA: TGTGCCAGCAGCTTAGATCCGGCAGGGGCCCTCTACGAGCAGTACTTC
CDR3 protein: CASSLDPAGALYEQYF

D gene: -
V gene: TRBV7-3
J gene: TRBJ2-7
CDR3 length: 14
clone size: -
CDR3 DNA: TGTGCCAGCAGCTTAACGGTCGTAATAGACGAGCAGTACTTC
CDR3 protein: CASSLTVVIDEQYF

D gene: TRBD2
V gene: TRBV27
J gene: TRBJ2-5
CDR3 length: 15
clone size: -
CDR3 DNA: TGTGCCAGCAGTTTAACTAGCGCCACACAAGAGACCCAGTACTTC
CDR3 protein: CASSLTSATQETQYF

D gene: TRBD1
V gene: TRBV27
J gene: TRBJ1-1
CDR3 length: 12
clone size: -
CDR3 DNA: TGTGCCAGCAGTCCGCTTACAGGGGGAGCTTTCTTT
CDR3 protein: CASSPLTGGAFF

D gene: -
V gene: TRBV5-1
J gene: TRBJ2-7
CDR3 length: 15
clone size: -
CDR3 DNA: TGCGCCAGCAACCCTGTACAGGTAGTTCCCTACGAGCAGTACTTC
CDR3 protein: CASNPVQVVPYEQYF

D gene: TRBD1
V gene: TRBV9
J gene: TRBJ2-1
CDR3 length: 14
clone size: -
CDR3 DNA: TGTGCCAGCAGCGTATGGACAGGGGAGGGTGAGCAGTTCTTC
CDR3 protein: CASSVWTGEGEQFF

D gene: TRBD1
V gene: TRBV7-8
J gene: TRBJ1-5
CDR3 length: 17
clone size: -
CDR3 DNA: TGTGCCAGCAGCTTAGGCTACGGACAGGGGGCGCATCAGCCCCAGCATTTT
CDR3 protein: CASSLGYGQGAHQPQHF

D gene: -
V gene: TRBV27
J gene: TRBJ2-1
CDR3 length: 13
clone size: once
CDR3 DNA: TGTGCCAGCAGTTTAGCCAGGAACAATGAGCAGTTCTTC
CDR3 protein: CASSLARNNEQFF

D gene: TRBD1
V gene: TRBV19
J gene: TRBJ2-1
CDR3 length: 15
clone size: many
CDR3 DNA: TGTGCCAGCCAAACCCGGGTCCAGGGGGACAATGAGCAGTTCTTC
CDR3 protein: CASQTRVQGDNEQFF

D gene: TRBD1
V gene: TRBV6-2/TRBV6-3
J gene: TRBJ1-3
CDR3 length: 14
clone size: -
CDR3 DNA: TGTGCCAGCAGCCGACAGGGATCTGGAAACATCATATATTTT
CDR3 protein: CASSRQGSGNIIYF

D gene: TRBD1
V gene: TRBV19
J gene: TRBJ2-4
CDR3 length: 20
clone size: -
CDR3 DNA: TGTGCCAGTAGTCCGGGACAGGGGTGGTTTGGGGAAGGAGCCAAAAACATTCAGTACTTC
CDR3 protein: CASSPGQGWFGEGAKNIQYF

D gene: TRBD2
V gene: TRBV6-2/TRBV6-3
J gene: TRBJ2-2
CDR3 length: 15
clone size: -
CDR3 DNA: TGTGCCAGCAGCGCCGGACTAGCGGGAGCCGGGGAGCTGTTTTTT
CDR3 protein: CASSAGLAGAGELFF

D gene: TRBD1
V gene: TRBV7-9
J gene: TRBJ1-4
CDR3 length: 16
clone size: -
CDR3 DNA: TGTGCCAGCAGCGGCGAGGACAGGCTTGGTGTTGAAAAACTGTTTTTT
CDR3 protein: CASSGEDRLGVEKLFF

D gene: -
V gene: TRBV19
J gene: TRBJ2-1
CDR3 length: 13
clone size: -
CDR3 DNA: TGTGCCAGTAGTAGTGTCTATATCAATGAGCAGTTCTTC
CDR3 protein: CASSSVYINEQFF

D gene: -
V gene: TRBV19
J gene: TRBJ2-3
CDR3 length: 13
clone size: once
CDR3 DNA: TGTGCCAGTAGTATCTACCCCACAGATACGCAGTATTTT
CDR3 protein: CASSIYPTDTQYF

D gene: -
V gene: TRBV7-9
J gene: TRBJ2-1
CDR3 length: 11
clone size: -
CDR3 DNA: TGTGCCAGCAGCTCCTTCAATGAGCAGTTCTTC
CDR3 protein: CASSSFNEQFF

D gene: -
V gene: TRBV5-1
J gene: TRBJ1-1
CDR3 length: 13
clone size: once
CDR3 DNA: TGCGCCAGCAGCTTTATTAGTGACACTGAAGCTTTCTTT
CDR3 protein: CASSFISDTEAFF

D gene: TRBD2
V gene: TRBV5-1
J gene: TRBJ2-3
CDR3 length: 15
clone size: -
CDR3 DNA: TGCGCCAGCAGAGAGACTAGCACTAACACAGATACGCAGTATTTT
CDR3 protein: CASRETSTNTDTQYF

D gene: TRBD2
V gene: TRBV9
J gene: TRBJ2-1
CDR3 length: 16
clone size: -
CDR3 DNA: TGTGCCAGCAGTCCTTATGGTAGCGGGAGTTTGGGTGAGCAGTTCTTC
CDR3 protein: CASSPYGSGSLGEQFF

D gene: TRBD2
V gene: TRBV10-3
J gene: TRBJ2-3
CDR3 length: 15
clone size: -
CDR3 DNA: TGTGCCATCCGTGGGGGGCGGGAGGCCAGAGATACGCAGTATTTT
CDR3 protein: CAIRGGREARDTQYF

D gene: -
V gene: TRBV7-6
J gene: TRBJ1-3
CDR3 length: 15
clone size: -
CDR3 DNA: TGTGCCAGCAGCCAGAGGCCCGGGGCTGGAAACACCATATATTTT
CDR3 protein: CASSQRPGAGNTIYF

D gene: TRBD1
V gene: TRBV29-1
J gene: TRBJ2-1
CDR3 length: 15
clone size: -
CDR3 DNA: TGCAGCGTGCCCGACGGACAGGGTAATAACAATGAGCAGTTCTTC
CDR3 protein: CSVPDGQGNNNEQFF

D gene: -
V gene: TRBV7-2
J gene: TRBJ1-1
CDR3 length: 14
clone size: few
CDR3 DNA: TGTGCCAGCAGCTTAGAGCCCGGCGGCACTGAAGCTTTCTTT
CDR3 protein: CASSLEPGGTEAFF

D gene: -
V gene: TRBV7-2
J gene: TRBJ2-5
CDR3 length: 15
clone size: -
CDR3 DNA: TGTGCCAGCGGCAAGGGGGGGCCCGTTCGGGAGACCCAGTACTTC
CDR3 protein: CASGKGGPVRETQYF

D gene: TRBD2
V gene: TRBV29-1
J gene: TRBJ2-4
CDR3 length: 15
clone size: -
CDR3 DNA: TGCAGCGGAGCAAGGCCCGGGACTAGCGGGACCCTTCAGTACTTC
CDR3 protein: CSGARPGTSGTLQYF

D gene: -
V gene: TRBV19
J gene: TRBJ2-1
CDR3 length: 13
clone size: -
CDR3 DNA: TGTGCCAGTAGTATTTCCCAGAACAATGAGCAGTTCTTC
CDR3 protein: CASSISQNNEQFF

D gene: TRBD2
V gene: TRBV7-8
J gene: TRBJ2-1
CDR3 length: 16
clone size: -
CDR3 DNA: TGTGCCAGCAGCTTAGCTAGAGATAGCGCGGGGGATGAGCAGTTCTTC
CDR3 protein: CASSLARDSAGDEQFF

D gene: -
V gene: TRBV10-1
J gene: TRBJ2-3
CDR3 length: 12
clone size: -
CDR3 DNA: TGCGCCAGCAGCCTCGACAGGGAGGCGCAGTATTTT
CDR3 protein: CASSLDREAQYF

D gene: -
V gene: TRBV29-1
J gene: TRBJ2-2
CDR3 length: 14
clone size: -
CDR3 DNA: TGCAGCGTTGATCTGTGGGCAGGGACCGGGGAGCTGTTTTTT
CDR3 protein: CSVDLWAGTGELFF

D gene: -
V gene: TRBV28
J gene: TRBJ2-2
CDR3 length: 14
clone size: -
CDR3 DNA: TGTGCCAGCAGTTTACAGGTTTACACCGGGGAGCTGTTTTTT
CDR3 protein: CASSLQVYTGELFF

D gene: TRBD1
V gene: TRBV10-3
J gene: TRBJ1-6
CDR3 length: 22
clone size: -
CDR3 DNA: TGTGCCATCAGTGAGTCGAGGGGTGGTGGGTCAGGGGGTTACTCCTATAATTCACCCCTCCACTTT
CDR3 protein: CAISESRGGGSGGYSYNSPLHF

D gene: -
V gene: TRBV24-1
J gene: TRBJ2-5
CDR3 length: 16
clone size: -
CDR3 DNA: TGTGCCACCAGTGATATTCGGACACCTAATAGGGAGACCCAGTACTTC
CDR3 protein: CATSDIRTPNRETQYF

D gene: -
V gene: TRBV7-9
J gene: TRBJ1-1
CDR3 length: 13
clone size: -
CDR3 DNA: TGTGCCAGCAGCTTAGGAGGGGGAACTGAAGCTTTCTTT
CDR3 protein: CASSLGGGTEAFF

D gene: TRBD1
V gene: TRBV7-9
J gene: TRBJ2-3
CDR3 length: 17
clone size: -
CDR3 DNA: TGTGCCAGCAGCATAACTCCCGGGACAGGTCACACAGATACGCAGTATTTT
CDR3 protein: CASSITPGTGHTDTQYF

D gene: TRBD2
V gene: TRBV5-4
J gene: TRBJ2-7
CDR3 length: 14
clone size: few
CDR3 DNA: TGTGCCAGCAGGACGTGGGGGACTAGCTTCATGGAGTACTTC
CDR3 protein: CASRTWGTSFMEYF

D gene: TRBD1
V gene: TRBV7-2
J gene: TRBJ1-3
CDR3 length: 15
clone size: -
CDR3 DNA: TGTGCCAGCAGCCCCGACAGGGGCCCTGGAAACACCATATATTTT
CDR3 protein: CASSPDRGPGNTIYF

D gene: -
V gene: TRBV9
J gene: TRBJ2-6
CDR3 length: 18
clone size: -
CDR3 DNA: TGTGCCAGCAGCGTAAAAACAGTCCCGAGCTCTGGGGCCAACGTCCTGACTTTC
CDR3 protein: CASSVKTVPSSGANVLTF

D gene: -
V gene: TRBV29-1
J gene: TRBJ2-7
CDR3 length: 13
clone size: -
CDR3 DNA: TGCAGCGTTGAGAAAGGGGGTTCCTACGAGCAGTACTTC
CDR3 protein: CSVEKGGSYEQYF

D gene: TRBD1
V gene: TRBV18
J gene: TRBJ1-2
CDR3 length: 20
clone size: -
CDR3 DNA: TGTGCCAGCTCACCGGGCCAGACAGGGCGCGGGTTTGGGGCTAACTATGGCTACACCTTC
CDR3 protein: CASSPGQTGRGFGANYGYTF

D gene: -
V gene: TRBV28
J gene: TRBJ1-1
CDR3 length: 12
clone size: -
CDR3 DNA: TGTGCCAGCAGTTTCACAGAGACTGAAGCTTTCTTT
CDR3 protein: CASSFTETEAFF

D gene: -
V gene: TRBV28
J gene: TRBJ2-1
CDR3 length: 14
clone size: -
CDR3 DNA: TGTGCCGGGGCCTCCAGGACAGACTACAATGAGCAGTTCTTC
CDR3 protein: CAGASRTDYNEQFF

D gene: -
V gene: TRBV3-1/TRBV3-2
J gene: TRBJ2-1
CDR3 length: 18
clone size: -
CDR3 DNA: TGTGCCAGCAGCCAAGAGCATCGTAGAAAAGGACGGGAGCATGAGCAGTTCTTC
CDR3 protein: CASSQEHRRKGREHEQFF

D gene: TRBD1
V gene: TRBV5-6
J gene: TRBJ2-7
CDR3 length: 15
clone size: -
CDR3 DNA: TGTGCCAGCAGCTTCGACAGGGGAAATCCCTACGAGCAGTACTTC
CDR3 protein: CASSFDRGNPYEQYF

D gene: -
V gene: TRBV28
J gene: TRBJ2-7
CDR3 length: 16
clone size: -
CDR3 DNA: TGTGCCAGCAGTTTACGCAGCGTTACCCCCTCCTACGAGCAGTACTTC
CDR3 protein: CASSLRSVTPSYEQYF

D gene: TRBD2
V gene: TRBV18
J gene: TRBJ2-7
CDR3 length: 18
clone size: -
CDR3 DNA: TGTGCCAGCTCACCGCCACCTACTAGCGGATTCTACTCCTACGAGCAGTACTTC
CDR3 protein: CASSPPPTSGFYSYEQYF

D gene: -
V gene: TRBV2
J gene: TRBJ2-3
CDR3 length: 15
clone size: -
CDR3 DNA: TGTGCCAGCAGACGACTAATAAACCCCACAGATACGCAGTATTTT
CDR3 protein: CASRRLINPTDTQYF

D gene: -
V gene: TRBV2
J gene: TRBJ2-7
CDR3 length: 13
clone size: -
CDR3 DNA: TGTGCCAGCAGCGCGGAGGGACGCTACGAGCAGTACTTC
CDR3 protein: CASSAEGRYEQYF

D gene: TRBD1
V gene: TRBV27
J gene: TRBJ2-5
CDR3 length: 18
clone size: once
CDR3 DNA: TGTGCCAGCAGTTCTATTGGCCCCGGGACAGGGTCCCAAGAGACCCAGTACTTC
CDR3 protein: CASSSIGPGTGSQETQYF